This T cell receptor beta chain originates from a study of blood T cells in healthy people across ages. Whole-study results and caveats: There was a strong correlation between TCR beta diversity and naive T cell percentage. Unknown donor CMV status possibly confounded expanded clonotype changes.

Of note for this clonotype: The antigen remains unidentified.

The CDR3 totals 11 residues. V was trimmed by 6 bases and J by 6 bases, leaving 11 bases between them. Looked up from germline, CDR1 is DFQATT and CDR2 is SNEGSKA (reference sequence). Aged about 6 to 100, donors were systemically healthy Caucasians from Russia. Using a J-beta primer mix together with a sample-barcoded 5' primer, a second PCR was run for roughly 6 to 11 cycles. TCRdb used MiXCR to reprocess the 5' RACE reads, holding one entry per CDR3 protein. The repertoire includes around 520,000 distinct CDR3 sequences, about 25% of them detected once, and approximately 4% sits in the top ten. The sample also formed part of further work on T cells of mothers and their children.

The V gene is TRBV20-1, the J gene TRBJ1-2; the D is unclear. Specimen: blood. This receptor was taken from a boy aged 2 to 10 in good health. CDR3 sequence reads: CSAAVINGYTF. CDR3 DNA: TGCAGTGCAGCGGTAATCAATGGCTACACCTTC.